A selection of T cell receptor beta chains follows, all from one sample in a study of blood T cell repertoires in COVID-19. The table came from immunoSEQ multiplex PCR; TCRdb's copy has only in-frame clones and leaves some out. Of around 190,000 clones listed, around 83% were seen once; the top ten hold less than 15%. Sequenced material: peripheral blood. Receptors originate from a human donor in a cohort sampled during active COVID-19. Both conserved end residues are part of each CDR3. The order of the fields is D gene, V gene, J gene, clone size, CDR3 DNA, CDR3 protein. The D gene is left open where the match is weak. A row's size may be missing; if present it is once, few, many or a size class.

d_call: TRBD1
v_call: TRBV5-1
j_call: TRBJ1-4
clone_size: once
cdr3_nt: TGCGCCAGCAGCTTGGGTACAGGGGGCGCTTATGAAAAACTGTTTTTT
cdr3_aa: CASSLGTGGAYEKLFF

d_call: TRBD1
v_call: TRBV30
j_call: TRBJ1-2
clone_size: -
cdr3_nt: TGTGCCTGGAGTGTACAGGGGGCGAAAAATGGCTACACCTTC
cdr3_aa: CAWSVQGAKNGYTF

d_call: -
v_call: TRBV10-3
j_call: TRBJ2-3
clone_size: -
cdr3_nt: TGTGCCATCAGTGAGTCGGATCGGGTTGTCACAGATACGCAGTATTTT
cdr3_aa: CAISESDRVVTDTQYF

d_call: -
v_call: TRBV2
j_call: TRBJ1-5
clone_size: once
cdr3_nt: TGTGCCAGCAGTGCATGGAGTAGCAATCAGCCCCAGCATTTT
cdr3_aa: CASSAWSSNQPQHF

d_call: TRBD2
v_call: TRBV15
j_call: TRBJ2-7
clone_size: -
cdr3_nt: TGTGCCACCAGCAGAGTTGGACTAGCGGGAGGGCTGGGAGAGCAGTACTTC
cdr3_aa: CATSRVGLAGGLGEQYF

d_call: -
v_call: TRBV14
j_call: TRBJ2-1
clone_size: -
cdr3_nt: TGTGCCAGCAGCCAAGATCCGGTCAGGAACGAGCAGTTCTTC
cdr3_aa: CASSQDPVRNEQFF

d_call: TRBD2
v_call: TRBV7-9
j_call: TRBJ2-1
clone_size: -
cdr3_nt: TGTGCCAGTTTGGGACTAGCGGAGCACAATGAGCAGTTCTTC
cdr3_aa: CASLGLAEHNEQFF

d_call: TRBD1
v_call: TRBV9
j_call: TRBJ1-6
clone_size: -
cdr3_nt: TGTGCCAGCAGCCAGGGGGCAGGATCACCCCTCCACTTT
cdr3_aa: CASSQGAGSPLHF

d_call: TRBD1
v_call: TRBV2
j_call: TRBJ1-2
clone_size: once
cdr3_nt: TGTGCCAGCAGGACAGGGGGGGACTATGGCTACACCTTC
cdr3_aa: CASRTGGDYGYTF

d_call: TRBD1
v_call: TRBV28
j_call: TRBJ2-7
clone_size: few
cdr3_nt: TGTGCCAGCAGTTTTGGGGGACAGGGCCCCTCTGTCTCCTACGAGCAGTACTTC
cdr3_aa: CASSFGGQGPSVSYEQYF

d_call: TRBD1
v_call: TRBV2
j_call: TRBJ2-4
clone_size: -
cdr3_nt: TGTGCCAGCAGTCTTACAGGGGGGATTCAGTACTTC
cdr3_aa: CASSLTGGIQYF